This is a list of T cell receptor beta chains from one sample in a study of blood T cell repertoires in COVID-19. Clones were sequenced by immunoSEQ multiplex PCR, and TCRdb holds only the in-frame ones, with some missing. The sample consists of under 70,000 clones, over 75% of them appearing once. Sequencing input: peripheral blood. These receptors were obtained from an elderly man with acute or convalescent COVID-19. The CDR3 runs from the conserved cysteine through the conserved F or W. The D gene is left open where the match is weak. The size entry is marked missing in some rows and otherwise reads once, few, many or a size class.

j_call clone_size d_call v_call cdr3_nt cdr3_aa
TRBJ2-1 once TRBD1 TRBV7-3 TGTGCCAGCAGCGCGGGACAGGCGGTTGGGAATGAGCAGTTCTTC CASSAGQAVGNEQFF
TRBJ2-1 - TRBD2 TRBV7-3 TGTGCCAGCAGCTCTGGCGTTAGCGGGGGGGACGAGCAGTTCTTC CASSSGVSGGDEQFF
TRBJ1-6 - - TRBV7-9 TGTGCCAGCAGCTTACAGGGTCCGCATTCACCCCTCCACTTT CASSLQGPHSPLHF
TRBJ2-5 few - TRBV29-1 TGCAGCGTTGCCCGGGGGCAGGGGGTCAGAGAGACCCAGTACTTC CSVARGQGVRETQYF
TRBJ1-4 - - TRBV5-4 TGTGCCAGCAGCTTGATAGGGGATGAAAAACTGTTTTTT CASSLIGDEKLFF
TRBJ2-7 - TRBD1 TRBV19 TGTGCCAGTAGCGTCCGGGACAGGACCGACGAGCAGTACTTC CASSVRDRTDEQYF
TRBJ1-2 - TRBD1 TRBV5-5 TGTGCCAGCAGCTTGTTGGGGCCCACAGGGGATGGCTACACCTTC CASSLLGPTGDGYTF
TRBJ1-1 once - TRBV11-2 TGTGCCAGCAGCCCCTGGGCGTCGGCCGTCCTCACTGAAGCTTTCTTT CASSPWASAVLTEAFF
TRBJ2-3 - - TRBV7-9 TGTGCCAGCAGCTTAGGGGACTGGACAGATACGCAGTATTTT CASSLGDWTDTQYF
TRBJ2-7 - - TRBV28 TGTGCCAGCAGGGGATCGGAGGCCTACGAGCAGTACTTC CASRGSEAYEQYF
TRBJ2-7 - - TRBV19 TGTGCCAGTAGTCCTAGGACAGCATCCTACGAGCAGTACTTC CASSPRTASYEQYF
TRBJ1-2 - - TRBV5-1 TGCGCCAGCAGCCCCCTTACAGACTATGGCTACACCTTC CASSPLTDYGYTF
TRBJ2-3 - - TRBV30 TGTGCCTGGAGTCGGGACACAGGCACTGATACGCAGTATTTT CAWSRDTGTDTQYF
TRBJ2-7 - - TRBV7-6 TGTGCCAGCAGCTTACAGGGTACCTACGAGCAGTACTTC CASSLQGTYEQYF
TRBJ1-4 few - TRBV5-5 TGTGCCAGCAGCCCACCCGGGAGTGAAAAACTGTTTTTT CASSPPGSEKLFF
TRBJ2-3 - TRBD2 TRBV7-2 TGTGCCAGCAGCTTACGTCGGGGGGGCACAGATACGCAGTATTTT CASSLRRGGTDTQYF
TRBJ1-1 once - TRBV18 TGTGCCAGCTCACCGGTGGAAGGCGGCACTGAAGCTTTCTTT CASSPVEGGTEAFF
TRBJ2-3 - - TRBV5-1 TGCGCCAGCAGCTTGTATGGGGGCGGTTCAGATACGCAGTATTTT CASSLYGGGSDTQYF
TRBJ2-7 - TRBD2 TRBV4-1 TGCGCCAGCAGCCAAGATCTACTAGCGGGGCGCGAGCAGTACTTC CASSQDLLAGREQYF
TRBJ1-5 - - TRBV19 TGTGCCAGTAGTATAGGCGGGGGCGGCAATCAGCCCCAGCATTTT CASSIGGGGNQPQHF
TRBJ2-5 - - TRBV7-2 TGTGCCAGCAGCTTATACGGGCAGGGAGGAGAGACCCAGTACTTC CASSLYGQGGETQYF
TRBJ2-5 - TRBD2 TRBV5-6 TGTGCCAGCAGCAGGGGACTAGCGGAGACCCAGTACTTC CASSRGLAETQYF
TRBJ1-1 - TRBD1 TRBV19 TGTGCCAGTAGTACGACAGGGTTCGGGGACACTGAAGCTTTCTTT CASSTTGFGDTEAFF
TRBJ2-3 - - TRBV7-3 TGTGCCAGCAGCCGCGCGGGCGGGGCCACAGATACGCAGTATTTT CASSRAGGATDTQYF
TRBJ1-5 once - TRBV28 TGTGCCAGCAGTTCAACCACAGGGTTGGGGAGCAATCAGCCCCAGCATTTT CASSSTTGLGSNQPQHF
TRBJ2-3 once - TRBV28 TGTGCCAGCACTAGAGGGATCGGCACAGATACGCAGTATTTT CASTRGIGTDTQYF
TRBJ2-2 few TRBD1 TRBV18 TGTGCCAGCTCGGACAGGGCTGGGGACACCGGGGAGCTGTTTTTT CASSDRAGDTGELFF
TRBJ2-5 - TRBD1 TRBV7-2 TGTGCCAGCAGCCTCTCGACAGGGGGCGGACAAGAGACCCAGTACTTC CASSLSTGGGQETQYF
TRBJ1-2 - - TRBV19 TGTGCCAGTAGTGTAACCCTTTATCCGCCCGGAGAGGGCTACACCTTC CASSVTLYPPGEGYTF
TRBJ1-3 - - TRBV6-6 TGTGCCAGCAGTCCGTGGGGGGGAGACAGACCTGGAAACACCATATATTTT CASSPWGGDRPGNTIYF
TRBJ2-1 - TRBD1 TRBV24-1 TGTGCCACCAGTGACCCAGGGGGCCCAAATGAGCAGTTCTTC CATSDPGGPNEQFF
TRBJ1-2 - - TRBV6-5 TGTGCCAGCAGTTACGGGGGGGCTAGAGGGTATGGCTACACCTTC CASSYGGARGYGYTF
TRBJ2-2 - - TRBV28 TGTGCCAGCCTGACAGCGACGCTTGGCGGGGAGCTGTTTTTT CASLTATLGGELFF
TRBJ2-2 - - TRBV29-1 TGCAGCGCTTCGGGGGACACCGGGGAGCTGTTTTTT CSASGDTGELFF
TRBJ2-3 - TRBD2 TRBV3-1/TRBV3-2 TGTGCCAGCAGCCCGCGGGGGAGAACAGATACGCAGTATTTT CASSPRGRTDTQYF
TRBJ2-5 - TRBD1 TRBV14 TGTGCCAGCAGCCAAGATGAGGGGGCTCAAGAGACCCAGTACTTC CASSQDEGAQETQYF
TRBJ2-5 once - TRBV5-6 TGTGCCAGCAGCGGGGCCCGCGAGACCCAGTACTTC CASSGARETQYF
TRBJ1-2 - - TRBV19 TGTGCCTCAGTGGCGGGAGGAGCTAACTATGGCTACACCTTC CASVAGGANYGYTF
TRBJ1-1 - - TRBV6-5 TGTGCCAGCAGCCGTAACACTGAAGCTTTCTTT CASSRNTEAFF
TRBJ1-1 - - TRBV28 TGTGCCAGCAGTGCCCCCTTGGGGAGGGGCACTGAAGCTTTCTTT CASSAPLGRGTEAFF
TRBJ2-7 - - TRBV6-2/TRBV6-3 TGTGCCAGCAGTTCGCCTCCGGAGGCGCGGCGGTACTTC CASSSPPEARRYF
TRBJ1-4 once - TRBV5-4 TGTGCCAGCAGCTTGTCACAGCAAAATGAAAAACTGTTTTTT CASSLSQQNEKLFF
TRBJ1-1 - TRBD1 TRBV29-1 TGCAGCGTTGCCGGGGGACAGGGTAACACTGAAGCTTTCTTT CSVAGGQGNTEAFF
TRBJ2-5 - TRBD1 TRBV10-1 TGCGCCAGCAGTGTAATCCAGGGGGAAGAGACCCAGTACTTC CASSVIQGEETQYF
TRBJ2-6 - - TRBV19 TGTGCCAGTACCTACCGTGGTAGCGGCGCGGCTGGGGCCAACGTCCTGACTTTC CASTYRGSGAAGANVLTF
TRBJ1-1 - TRBD1 TRBV19 TGTGCCAGTAGGCTAAGGGACAGGGGATCCACTGAAGCTTTCTTT CASRLRDRGSTEAFF
TRBJ2-5 - - TRBV3-1/TRBV3-2 TGTGCCAGCAGCCGCGGGGCAGGTGGTGGGGAGACCCAGTACTTC CASSRGAGGGETQYF
TRBJ2-7 - TRBD1 TRBV10-1 TGCGCCAGCCGGGACAGGGGGGCGGGGGAGCAGTACTTC CASRDRGAGEQYF
TRBJ2-3 - TRBD1 TRBV6-5 TGTGCCAGCAGCCGGGACAGCTGGAAAGCAGATACGCAGTATTTT CASSRDSWKADTQYF
TRBJ2-2 - - TRBV11-2 TGTGCCAGCAGCTGGGACTTCGGGGAGCTGTTTTTT CASSWDFGELFF
TRBJ2-2 once TRBD2 TRBV9 TGTGCCAGCAGCGTAGCAGCGGGGGAGAACACCGGGGAGCTGTTTTTT CASSVAAGENTGELFF
TRBJ1-1 - - TRBV2 TGTGCCAGCAGTGAAGGTACCAAACCGGGGAACACTGAAGCTTTCTTT CASSEGTKPGNTEAFF
TRBJ2-2 - TRBD1 TRBV6-2/TRBV6-3 TGTGCCAGCAGTCGAACCGGGACAGGGTCCGCCGGGGAGCTGTTTTTT CASSRTGTGSAGELFF
TRBJ1-2 few - TRBV7-2 TGTGCCAGCAGCTTAAGCACAGTTGCTAACTATGGCTACACCTTC CASSLSTVANYGYTF
TRBJ2-3 once TRBD2 TRBV30 TGTGCCTGGAGTGCCGGGAGCGGGGGATCCCTGGATACGCAGTATTTT CAWSAGSGGSLDTQYF
TRBJ2-7 - TRBD2 TRBV19 TGTGCCAGTAGTGCCGCGGGAGCTTCCTACGAGCAGTACTTC CASSAAGASYEQYF
TRBJ2-5 few TRBD1 TRBV5-1 TGCGCCAGCAGCCCCCTCGTGGACAGGGGCTTAGAGACCCAGTACTTC CASSPLVDRGLETQYF
TRBJ2-7 - TRBD2 TRBV20-1 TGCAGTGCTAGTGGGACTAGAGCCTCCTACGAGCAGTACTTC CSASGTRASYEQYF
TRBJ1-1 - - TRBV5-5 TGTGCCAGCAGCTTGAAGGCAGGGAGGGCAGCGAACACTGAAGCTTTCTTT CASSLKAGRAANTEAFF
TRBJ1-4 - - TRBV21-1 TGTGCCAGCAGCAAGGTGAGGGGAGGTAAGGAAAAACTGTTTTTT CASSKVRGGKEKLFF